The 15 T cell receptor beta chains listed next were all sequenced from one sample in a study of blood T cell repertoires in COVID-19. Here immunoSEQ multiplex PCR was the method, and the copy in TCRdb shows in-frame clones only, minus some. The sample has 650,000 to 800,000 clones, around 89% seen once. The sample taken for sequencing was peripheral blood. Source of these receptors: a woman aged 18-29 years with acute or convalescent COVID-19.

The chain couples TRBV5-4 to TRBJ1-5; D is perhaps TRBD1 (6 bases). CDR1 and CDR2 from the germline V gene are SGHNT and YYREEE (reference sequence). The CDR3 runs 14 residues. The V gene lost 1 base and the J gene lost 6 bases, with 11 bases spanning the gap. Written as DNA, the CDR3 is TGTGCCAGCAGCTTGAGGGGGAACGCTCAGCCCCAGCATTTT. Protein: CASSLRGNAQPQHF.

The V call is TRBV7-8, the J call TRBJ1-2; 9 bases align to TRBD1. V lost 2 bases, J lost 4 bases, and 8 bases stayed unmatched. Germline-derived CDR1 and CDR2 are SGHVS and FQNEAQ. The length of the CDR3 is 16 residues. The CDR3, as DNA: TGTGCCAGCAGCTTACCCGCCGGGGACAGGGCCTATGGCTACACCTTC. This codes for CASSLPAGDRAYGYTF.

The chain couples TRBV6-5 to TRBJ2-7, with TRBD1 identical over 9 bases. V lost 7 bases and J lost 3; bases outside the gene matches: 10. Germline V CDR1 and CDR2: MNHEY, SVGAGI. The CDR3 runs to 15 residues. CDR3 residues: CASTENTGGSYEQYF. DNA of the CDR3: TGTGCCAGCACCGAAAATACAGGGGGCAGCTACGAGCAGTACTTC.

The J gene is TRBJ2-7, the V gene TRBV6-5; possibly TRBD1 for D (6 bases). Per germline, CDR1 MNHEY and CDR2 SVGAGI. V lost 6 bases, J lost 3 bases, and 15 bases lay in between. This CDR3 region has 14 residues. The DNA of the CDR3 is TGTGCCAGCAGGTCCCAGGGGATCCACTACGAGCAGTACTTC. Its translation is CASRSQGIHYEQYF.

As concerns this clone: Other DNA sequences of this sample code for an identical CDR3. This sequence joins TRBV9 and TRBJ1-4; unclear D gene. With 0 bases removed from V and 0 bases from J, the gap between germline ends came to 6 bases. The CDR3 is 15 amino acids. Germline loops: CDR1 SGDLS, CDR2 YYNGEE. The DNA for the CDR3 is TGTGCCAGCAGCGTAGGCCCAGCAACTAATGAAAAACTGTTTTTT. This gives the protein CASSVGPATNEKLFF.

This rearrangement joins TRBV29-1 to TRBJ1-4; D unresolved. In germline, CDR1 is SQVTM, CDR2 ANQGSEA. CDR3 length: 13 residues. Trimming pared 4 bases from V and 8 bases from J, leaving 14 bases between. CDR3 DNA: TGCAGCGTTGTTATCGGGGTACGGGAAAAACTGTTTTTT. Its protein is CSVVIGVREKLFF.

The chain is built from TRBV11-1 and TRBJ1-1; unclear D gene. Germline values: CDR1 SGHAT, CDR2 FQDESV (reference sequence). There are 14 residues in the CDR3. Trimming took off 4 bases at V and 3 bases at J, with 12 bases between the two ends. The CDR3 DNA reads TGTGCCAGCAGCTCGGAAGGGAGGTACACTGAAGCTTTCTTT. It specifies CASSSEGRYTEAFF.

This clone was recorded a few times. The V and J genes are TRBV9 and TRBJ1-2; TRBD1 matches 8 bases. From germline, CDR1 is SGDLS and CDR2 YYNGEE. The trim removed 4 bases at V and 0 bases at J, leaving 5 bases unmatched. This CDR3 contains 15 residues. CDR3 DNA: TGTGCCAGCAGCCCCTGGACAGGGTCTAACTATGGCTACACCTTC. Residues: CASSPWTGSNYGYTF.

The chain joins TRBV5-6 to TRBJ1-1; D is unresolved. The CDR3 loop spans 13 amino acids. V shed 5 bases and J shed 4 bases, with 12 bases lying between them. From germline, CDR1 is SGHDT and CDR2 YYEEEE. As DNA, the CDR3 is TGTGCCAGCAGTCGTAAGCCCCGCACTGAAGCTTTCTTT. Translating gives CASSRKPRTEAFF. The entire variable domain, with the rest obtained from reference TRBV5-6 and TRBJ1-1, is as follows: DAGVTQSPTHLIKTRGQQVTLRCSPKSGHDTVSWYQQALGQGPQFIFQYYEEEERQRGNFPDRFSGHQFPNYSSELNVNALLLGDSALYLCASSRKPRTEAFFGQGTRLTVV.

This clone has a handful of counts. The chain has TRBV5-1 and TRBJ1-2, with D possibly matching TRBD1 (6 bases). The germline gives CDR1 SGHRS, CDR2 YFSETQ. CDR3 size: 15 residues. Between the trimmed V and J ends, which lost 3 bases and 0 bases, there was a span of 12 bases. CDR3 region: CASSSGQSANYGYTF. In DNA, the CDR3 is TGCGCCAGCAGCTCCGGACAGTCAGCTAACTATGGCTACACCTTC.

The CDR3 DNA follows: TGTGCCAGCAGCTTACTAGGGCGAGCGGGCAATCAGCCCCAGCATTTT. This codes for CASSLLGRAGNQPQHF. The V and J genes are TRBV7-8 and TRBJ1-5; D not resolved. V dropped 2 bases and J dropped 2 bases, with 13 bases sitting between them. The CDR3 extends over 16 amino acids. The germline gives CDR1 SGHVS, CDR2 FQNEAQ. The entire variable domain, with the rest obtained from reference TRBV7-8 and TRBJ1-5, is as follows: GAGVSQSPRYKVAKRGQDVALRCDPISGHVSLFWYQQALGQGPEFLTYFQNEAQLDKSGLPSDRFFAERPEGSVSTLKIQRTQQEDSAVYLCASSLLGRAGNQPQHFGDGTRLSIL.

DNA for the CDR3: TGTGCCTGGAGTGTACGGGTAGGGGCTAACACTGAAGCTTTCTTT. The encoded protein is CAWSVRVGANTEAFF. This chain joins TRBV30 and TRBJ1-1, with a weak D call TRBD1 (5 bases). The V end lost 0 bases, the J end lost 2 bases, and 13 bases lay between the germline ends. This CDR3 has 15 residues. CDR1 and CDR2 (germline): GTSNPN, SVGIG (reference sequence).

The rearrangement uses TRBV30 and TRBJ1-3; 7 bases map to TRBD1. The trim removed 8 bases at V and 2 bases at J, leaving 9 bases unmatched. This CDR3 has 14 amino acids. CDR1 and CDR2 from the germline V gene are GTSNPN and SVGIG (reference sequence). The CDR3, as DNA: TGTGCCGGTATGACAGGGTACACTGGAAACACCATATATTTT. Protein sequence: CAGMTGYTGNTIYF.

This clone was counted a few times. The chain carries TRBV18 and TRBJ1-2; 10 positions agree with TRBD1. J gave up 4 bases and V 2 bases, and 4 bases lay outside the gene matches. Germline V lookup: CDR1 KGHSH, CDR2 LQKENI. The CDR3 totals 15 residues. Here the CDR3 reads CASSPWDRGIYGYTF. The CDR3 bases are TGTGCCAGCTCACCATGGGACAGGGGCATCTATGGCTACACCTTC.

This chain joins TRBV3-1 (or the pseudogene TRBV3-2) and TRBJ1-2; 9 nucleotides line up with TRBD1. CDR3 length: 13 residues. The germline V gene has CDR1 LGHDT and CDR2 YNNKEL (reference sequence). After removal of 4 bases from V and 8 bases from J, the junction contained 5 bases not matched to a gene. The CDR3 region has the DNA TGTGCCAGCAGCCTCGGGACAGGGCGAGGCTACACCTTC. Encoded protein: CASSLGTGRGYTF.